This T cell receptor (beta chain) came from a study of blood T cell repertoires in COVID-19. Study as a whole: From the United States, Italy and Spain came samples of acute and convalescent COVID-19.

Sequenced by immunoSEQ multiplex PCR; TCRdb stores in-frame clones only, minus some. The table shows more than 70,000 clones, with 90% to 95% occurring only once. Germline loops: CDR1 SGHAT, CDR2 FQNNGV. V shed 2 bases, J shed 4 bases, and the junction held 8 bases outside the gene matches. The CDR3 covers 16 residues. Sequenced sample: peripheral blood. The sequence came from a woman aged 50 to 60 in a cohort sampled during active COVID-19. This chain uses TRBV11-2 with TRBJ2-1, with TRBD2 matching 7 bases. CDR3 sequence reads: CASSLLSLAKYNEQFF. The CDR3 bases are TGTGCCAGCAGCTTATTGTCACTAGCGAAATACAATGAGCAGTTCTTC.